A selection of T cell receptor beta chains follows, all from one sample in a study of T cell responses to AZD1222 COVID-19 vaccine. Sequencing was performed with immunoSEQ multiplex PCR; in TCRdb, only in-frame clones are kept and a portion is missing. The sample lists fewer than 200,000 clones; about 86% were seen once. Sequencing used peripheral blood, obtained 28 days after the second AZD1222 dose. All receptors derive from an adult who received the AZD1222 COVID-19 vaccine. Each CDR3 is given without its conserved first and last residue. Fields, in order: V gene, J gene, CDR3 protein.

TRBV19	TRBJ2-1	ASSYNMGSYNEQF
TRBV6-5	TRBJ1-2	ASSYSRGLNYGYT
TRBV6-5	TRBJ1-5	ASTHRVVNQPQH
TRBV7-2	TRBJ1-2	ASSLLGGANYGYT
TRBV29-1	TRBJ2-3	SVAGLGLDTQY
TRBV3-1/TRBV3-2	TRBJ1-1	ASSQAPVGAEAF
TRBV5-1	TRBJ1-6	ASSSGGLYNSPLH
TRBV11-2	TRBJ1-3	ASSLVGTAKLSGNTIY
TRBV19	TRBJ1-5	ASQLGLDQPQH
TRBV19	TRBJ1-2	ASSPQGSYGYT
TRBV12-3/TRBV12-4	TRBJ1-5	ASSLNNQPQH
TRBV5-1	TRBJ2-7	ASSSSGTGSYEQY
TRBV4-1	TRBJ1-2	ASSPPTGGIDYGYT
TRBV25-1	TRBJ1-1	ASSVGQGTEAF
TRBV7-9	TRBJ2-3	ASSLGGLSTDTQY
TRBV7-9	TRBJ1-4	ASSLGTGSTNEKLF
TRBV19	TRBJ1-5	ASSVRQGVDQPQH
TRBV7-9	TRBJ1-5	ASSPGGNQPQH
TRBV7-3	TRBJ2-1	ASSLTGSFASGSSYNEQF
TRBV6-1	TRBJ1-2	ASSEGFGGYYGYT
TRBV6-2/TRBV6-3	TRBJ2-7	ASSPTRRSEQY
TRBV5-4	TRBJ2-3	ASSGKDRGDTQY
TRBV5-1	TRBJ1-1	ASSLAVQNTEAF
TRBV12-3/TRBV12-4	TRBJ1-3	ASSYSGNTIY
TRBV30	TRBJ1-3	ASTGVSGNTIY
TRBV5-1	TRBJ1-4	ASSRGTGGKIGVEKLF
TRBV18	TRBJ1-3	ASSPRQGSGNTIY
TRBV7-8	TRBJ1-2	ASTVLAKGYT
TRBV5-4	TRBJ1-2	ASSLQGGSNYGYT
TRBV7-2	TRBJ1-4	ASSSKRSLGEKLF
TRBV11-3	TRBJ2-1	ASSLGETSGAEQF
TRBV13	TRBJ1-2	ASSLAGGYGYT
TRBV5-1	TRBJ1-5	ASSSGQGGQPQH
TRBV15	TRBJ2-5	ATSSRETQY
TRBV6-5	TRBJ2-7	ASSRDRGLSEQY
TRBV3-1/TRBV3-2	TRBJ2-7	ASSQGTAYEQY
TRBV5-1	TRBJ2-7	ASSGTGGPYEQY
TRBV19	TRBJ2-6	ASSKGRFSGAGANVLT
TRBV15	TRBJ2-3	ATSRAVYTDTQY
TRBV18	TRBJ1-5	ASSRNNQPQH
TRBV10-3	TRBJ1-2	AISELPGTGPSSYT
TRBV11-2	TRBJ2-1	ASSQRLAGEYNEQF
TRBV27	TRBJ1-1	ASSLTGMNTEAF